This T cell receptor (beta chain) was profiled in a study of blood T cell repertoires in COVID-19. Between the trimmed V and J ends, which lost 7 bases and 5 bases, there was a span of 9 bases. This CDR3 comprises 12 residues. Authors' data handling: Nucleated cell number was recorded as an estimate derived from reference gene primer amplification. Data came from immunoSEQ multiplex PCR; TCRdb stores just in-frame clones and leaves some out. That table supplies the V and J calls and clone size; D and trimming were determined from the DNA. The repertoire has under 200,000 clones, around 89% of them found once; the top ten carry approximately 2.1%.

The chain has TRBV23-1 and TRBJ2-1; perhaps TRBD1 as D (5 bases). TRBV23-1 is an open reading frame, and its role is uncertain. Sequencing was carried out using peripheral blood. The clonotype comes from a man in his fifties who had recovered from COVID-19. Here the CDR3 DNA reads TGCGCCAGCAAAACAGGTAACAATGAGCAGTTCTTC. It specifies CASKTGNNEQFF.